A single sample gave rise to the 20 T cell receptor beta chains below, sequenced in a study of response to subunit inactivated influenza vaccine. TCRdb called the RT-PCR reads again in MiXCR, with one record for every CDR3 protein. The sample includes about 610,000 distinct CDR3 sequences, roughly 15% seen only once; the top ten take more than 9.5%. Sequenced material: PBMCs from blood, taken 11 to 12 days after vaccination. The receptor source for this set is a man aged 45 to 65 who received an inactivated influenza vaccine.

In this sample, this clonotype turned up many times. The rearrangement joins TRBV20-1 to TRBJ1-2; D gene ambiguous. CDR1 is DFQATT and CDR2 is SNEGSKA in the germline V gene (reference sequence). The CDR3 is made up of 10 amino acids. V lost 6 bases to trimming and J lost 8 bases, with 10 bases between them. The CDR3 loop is CSARNGGYTF. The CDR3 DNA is TGCAGTGCACGGAACGGGGGCTACACCTTC.

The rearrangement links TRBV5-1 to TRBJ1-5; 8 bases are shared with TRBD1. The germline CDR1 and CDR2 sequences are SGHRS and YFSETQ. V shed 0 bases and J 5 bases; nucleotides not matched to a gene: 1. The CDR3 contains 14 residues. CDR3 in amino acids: CASSLEQGDQPQHF. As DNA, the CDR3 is TGCGCCAGCAGCTTGGAACAGGGGGATCAGCCCCAGCATTTT.

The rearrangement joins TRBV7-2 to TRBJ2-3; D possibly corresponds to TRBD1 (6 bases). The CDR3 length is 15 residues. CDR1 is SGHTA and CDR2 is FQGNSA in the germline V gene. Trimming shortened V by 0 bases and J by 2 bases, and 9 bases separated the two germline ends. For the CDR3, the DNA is TGTGCCAGCAGCTTAGCGACAGGATTCACAGATACGCAGTATTTT. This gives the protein CASSLATGFTDTQYF.

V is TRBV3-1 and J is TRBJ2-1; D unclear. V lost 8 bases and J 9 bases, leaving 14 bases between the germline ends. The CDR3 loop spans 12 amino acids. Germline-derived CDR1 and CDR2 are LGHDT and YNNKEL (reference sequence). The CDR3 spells CASGSWAAEQFF. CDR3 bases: TGTGCCAGCGGCAGTTGGGCCGCTGAGCAGTTCTTC.

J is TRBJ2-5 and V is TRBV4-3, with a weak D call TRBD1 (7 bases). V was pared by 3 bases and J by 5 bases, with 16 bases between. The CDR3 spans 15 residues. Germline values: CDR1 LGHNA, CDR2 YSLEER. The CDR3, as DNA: TGCGCCAGCAGCCACTCGATGCAGGGGGGTGAGACCCAGTACTTC. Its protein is CASSHSMQGGETQYF.

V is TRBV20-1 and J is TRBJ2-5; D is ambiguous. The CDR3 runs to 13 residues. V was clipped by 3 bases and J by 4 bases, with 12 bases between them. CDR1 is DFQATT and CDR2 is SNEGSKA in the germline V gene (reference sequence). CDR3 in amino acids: CSASIWELETQYF. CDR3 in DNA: TGCAGTGCTAGCATTTGGGAATTAGAGACCCAGTACTTC.

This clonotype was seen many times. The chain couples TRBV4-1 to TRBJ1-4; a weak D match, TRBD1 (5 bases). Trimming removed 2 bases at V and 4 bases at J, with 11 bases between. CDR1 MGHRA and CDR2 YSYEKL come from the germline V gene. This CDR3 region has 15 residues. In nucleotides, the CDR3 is TGCGCCAGCAGCCAATCCGGGACCGGTAATGAAAAACTGTTTTTT. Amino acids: CASSQSGTGNEKLFF.

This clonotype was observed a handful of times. CDR3 sequence (DNA): TGTGCCAGCAGGTCTACGGGATCGAGGAACACTGAAGCTTTCTTT. Amino acid sequence: CASRSTGSRNTEAFF. V and J are TRBV6-1 and TRBJ1-1, with unresolved D. This CDR3 has 15 residues. Between the trimmed V and J ends, which lost 6 bases and 1 base, there was a span of 15 bases. The germline CDR1 and CDR2 sequences are MNHNS and SASEGT.

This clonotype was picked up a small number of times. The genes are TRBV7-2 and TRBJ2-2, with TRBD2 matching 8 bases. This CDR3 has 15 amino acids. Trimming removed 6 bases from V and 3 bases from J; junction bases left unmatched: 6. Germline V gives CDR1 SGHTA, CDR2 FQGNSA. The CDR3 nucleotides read TGTGCCAGCAGACTTCCGGGACTAGACACCGGGGAGCTGTTTTTT. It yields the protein CASRLPGLDTGELFF.

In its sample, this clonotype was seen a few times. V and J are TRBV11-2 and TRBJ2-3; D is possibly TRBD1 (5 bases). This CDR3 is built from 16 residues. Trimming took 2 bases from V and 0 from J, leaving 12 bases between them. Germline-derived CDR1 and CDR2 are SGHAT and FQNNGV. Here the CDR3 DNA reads TGTGCCAGCAGCTTACAGGGAATTTCTAGCACAGATACGCAGTATTTT. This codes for CASSLQGISSTDTQYF.

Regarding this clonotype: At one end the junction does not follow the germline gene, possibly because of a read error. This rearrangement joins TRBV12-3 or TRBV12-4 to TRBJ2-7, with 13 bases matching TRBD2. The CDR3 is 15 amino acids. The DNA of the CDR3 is TGTGCCAGCAGCAGAGGGACTAGCGGGGTCTACAAGCAGTACTTC. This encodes CASSRGTSGVYKQYF.

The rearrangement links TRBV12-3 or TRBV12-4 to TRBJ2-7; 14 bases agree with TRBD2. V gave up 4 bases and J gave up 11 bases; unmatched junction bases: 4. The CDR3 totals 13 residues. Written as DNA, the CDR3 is TGTGCCAGCAGTTCAGGGACTAGCGGGGGCAAGTACTTC. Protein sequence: CASSSGTSGGKYF.

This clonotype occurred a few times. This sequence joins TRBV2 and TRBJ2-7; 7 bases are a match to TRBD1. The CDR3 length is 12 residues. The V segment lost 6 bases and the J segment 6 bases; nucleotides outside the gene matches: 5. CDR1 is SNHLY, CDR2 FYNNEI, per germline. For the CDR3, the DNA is TGTGCCAGCAGAAAGACAGGGACCGAGCAGTACTTC. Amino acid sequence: CASRKTGTEQYF.

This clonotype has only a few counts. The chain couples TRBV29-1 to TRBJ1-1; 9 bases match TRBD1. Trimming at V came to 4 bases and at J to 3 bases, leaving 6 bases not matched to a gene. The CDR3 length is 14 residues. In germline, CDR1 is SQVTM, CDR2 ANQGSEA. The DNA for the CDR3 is TGCAGCGTTGTACAACAGGGGGCGTACACTGAAGCTTTCTTT. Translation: CSVVQQGAYTEAFF.

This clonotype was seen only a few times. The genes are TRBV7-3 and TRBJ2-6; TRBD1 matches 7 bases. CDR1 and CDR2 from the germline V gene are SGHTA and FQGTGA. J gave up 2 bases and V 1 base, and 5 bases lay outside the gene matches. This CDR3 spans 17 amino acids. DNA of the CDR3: TGTGCCAGCAGCTTAAACACGGACAGGCCTGGGGCCAACGTCCTGACTTTC. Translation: CASSLNTDRPGANVLTF. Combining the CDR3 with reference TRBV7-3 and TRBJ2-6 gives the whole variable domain GAGVSQTPSNKVTEKGKYVELRCDPISGHTALYWYRQSLGQGPEFLIYFQGTGAADDSGLPNDRFFAVRPEGSVSTLKIQRTERGDSAVYLCASSLNTDRPGANVLTFGAGSRLTVL.

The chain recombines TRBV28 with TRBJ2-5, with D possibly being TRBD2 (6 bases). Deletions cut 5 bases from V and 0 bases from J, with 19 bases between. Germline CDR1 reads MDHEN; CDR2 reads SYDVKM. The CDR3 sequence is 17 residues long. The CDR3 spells CASSPSSSVRYQETQYF. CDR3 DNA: TGTGCCAGCAGTCCGTCCTCTAGCGTCCGGTACCAAGAGACCCAGTACTTC.

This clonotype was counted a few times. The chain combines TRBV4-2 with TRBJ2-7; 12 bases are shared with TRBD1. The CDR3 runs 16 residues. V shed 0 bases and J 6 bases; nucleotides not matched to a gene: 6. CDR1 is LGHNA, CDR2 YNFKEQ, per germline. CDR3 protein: CASSQDLGTGGLEQYF. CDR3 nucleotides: TGTGCCAGCAGCCAAGACCTCGGGACAGGGGGCCTCGAGCAGTACTTC.

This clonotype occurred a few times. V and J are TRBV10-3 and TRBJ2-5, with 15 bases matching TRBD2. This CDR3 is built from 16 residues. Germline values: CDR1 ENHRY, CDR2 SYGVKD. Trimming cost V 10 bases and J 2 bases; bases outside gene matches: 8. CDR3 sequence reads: CATRTSGGEGQETQYF. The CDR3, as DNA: TGTGCCACCCGGACTAGCGGGGGGGAAGGGCAAGAGACCCAGTACTTC.

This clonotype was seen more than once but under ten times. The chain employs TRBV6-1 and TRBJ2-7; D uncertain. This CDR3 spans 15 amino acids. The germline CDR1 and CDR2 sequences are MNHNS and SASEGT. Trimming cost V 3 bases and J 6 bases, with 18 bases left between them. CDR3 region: CASSEIYPPLGEQYF. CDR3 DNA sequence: TGTGCCAGCAGTGAGATCTATCCCCCCTTGGGCGAGCAGTACTTC.

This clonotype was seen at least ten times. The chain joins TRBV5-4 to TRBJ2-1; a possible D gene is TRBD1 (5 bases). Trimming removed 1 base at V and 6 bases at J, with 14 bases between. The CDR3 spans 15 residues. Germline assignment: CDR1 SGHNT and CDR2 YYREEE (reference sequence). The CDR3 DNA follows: TGTGCCAGCAGCTTGAGGCGGCGTGGGGCCAATGAGCAGTTCTTC. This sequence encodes CASSLRRRGANEQFF. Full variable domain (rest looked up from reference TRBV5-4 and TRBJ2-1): ETGVTQSPTHLIKTRGQQVTLRCSSQSGHNTVSWYQQALGQGPQFIFQYYREEENGRGNFPPRFSGLQFPNYSSELNVNALELDDSALYLCASSLRRRGANEQFFGPGTRLTVL.